The sequence of this T cell receptor (beta chain) was determined in a study of CD8 T cells in ankylosing spondylitis. TCRdb reprocessed the 5' RACE reads via MiXCR and lists one record per CDR3 protein. The table records about 36,000 distinct CDR3 sequences, 6% of them present only once. Germline CDR1 and CDR2: MNHEY and SVGEGT. There are 12 residues in the CDR3. The V and J ends lost 6 bases and 5 bases respectively, with 10 bases between them. This clonotype was counted only a few times. The source is a male donor with ankylosing spondylitis or in good health (not recorded which). Material for sequencing was blood, either unsorted or a sorted T cell fraction (not recorded which). The chain joins TRBV6-2 or TRBV6-3 to TRBJ2-5; D might be TRBD1 (6 bases). DNA of the CDR3: TGTGCCAGCAGACAGGGTGGGGAGACCCAGTACTTC. This gives the protein CASRQGGETQYF.